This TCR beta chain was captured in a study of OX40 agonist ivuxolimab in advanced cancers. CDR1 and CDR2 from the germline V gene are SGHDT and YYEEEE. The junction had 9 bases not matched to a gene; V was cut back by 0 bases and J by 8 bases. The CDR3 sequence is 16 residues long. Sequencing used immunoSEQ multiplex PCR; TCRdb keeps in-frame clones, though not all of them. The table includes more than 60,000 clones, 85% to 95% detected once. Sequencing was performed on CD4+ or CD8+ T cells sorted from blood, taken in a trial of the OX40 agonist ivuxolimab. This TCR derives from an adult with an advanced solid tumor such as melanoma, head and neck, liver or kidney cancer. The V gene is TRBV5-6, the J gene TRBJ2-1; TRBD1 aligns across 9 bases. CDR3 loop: CASSLAARTGVDEQFF. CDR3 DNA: TGTGCCAGCAGCTTGGCTGCGAGGACAGGGGTGGATGAGCAGTTCTTC. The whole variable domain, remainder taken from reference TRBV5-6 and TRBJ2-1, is DAGVTQSPTHLIKTRGQQVTLRCSPKSGHDTVSWYQQALGQGPQFIFQYYEEEERQRGNFPDRFSGHQFPNYSSELNVNALLLGDSALYLCASSLAARTGVDEQFFGPGTRLTVL.